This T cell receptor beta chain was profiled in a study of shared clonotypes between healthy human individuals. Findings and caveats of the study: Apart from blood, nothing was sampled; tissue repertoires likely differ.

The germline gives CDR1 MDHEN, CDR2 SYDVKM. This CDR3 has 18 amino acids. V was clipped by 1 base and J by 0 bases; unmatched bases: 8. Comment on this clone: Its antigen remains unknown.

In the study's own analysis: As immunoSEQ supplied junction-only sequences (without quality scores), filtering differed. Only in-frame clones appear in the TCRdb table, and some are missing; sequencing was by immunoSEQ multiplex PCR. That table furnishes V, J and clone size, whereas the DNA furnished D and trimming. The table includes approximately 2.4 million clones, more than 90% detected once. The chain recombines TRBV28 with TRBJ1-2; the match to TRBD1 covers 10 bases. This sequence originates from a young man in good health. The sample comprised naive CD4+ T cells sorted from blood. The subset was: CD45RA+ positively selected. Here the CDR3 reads CASSLSGQGFLANYGYTF. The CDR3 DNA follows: TGTGCCAGCAGTTTATCGGGACAGGGGTTCCTAGCTAACTATGGCTACACCTTC.